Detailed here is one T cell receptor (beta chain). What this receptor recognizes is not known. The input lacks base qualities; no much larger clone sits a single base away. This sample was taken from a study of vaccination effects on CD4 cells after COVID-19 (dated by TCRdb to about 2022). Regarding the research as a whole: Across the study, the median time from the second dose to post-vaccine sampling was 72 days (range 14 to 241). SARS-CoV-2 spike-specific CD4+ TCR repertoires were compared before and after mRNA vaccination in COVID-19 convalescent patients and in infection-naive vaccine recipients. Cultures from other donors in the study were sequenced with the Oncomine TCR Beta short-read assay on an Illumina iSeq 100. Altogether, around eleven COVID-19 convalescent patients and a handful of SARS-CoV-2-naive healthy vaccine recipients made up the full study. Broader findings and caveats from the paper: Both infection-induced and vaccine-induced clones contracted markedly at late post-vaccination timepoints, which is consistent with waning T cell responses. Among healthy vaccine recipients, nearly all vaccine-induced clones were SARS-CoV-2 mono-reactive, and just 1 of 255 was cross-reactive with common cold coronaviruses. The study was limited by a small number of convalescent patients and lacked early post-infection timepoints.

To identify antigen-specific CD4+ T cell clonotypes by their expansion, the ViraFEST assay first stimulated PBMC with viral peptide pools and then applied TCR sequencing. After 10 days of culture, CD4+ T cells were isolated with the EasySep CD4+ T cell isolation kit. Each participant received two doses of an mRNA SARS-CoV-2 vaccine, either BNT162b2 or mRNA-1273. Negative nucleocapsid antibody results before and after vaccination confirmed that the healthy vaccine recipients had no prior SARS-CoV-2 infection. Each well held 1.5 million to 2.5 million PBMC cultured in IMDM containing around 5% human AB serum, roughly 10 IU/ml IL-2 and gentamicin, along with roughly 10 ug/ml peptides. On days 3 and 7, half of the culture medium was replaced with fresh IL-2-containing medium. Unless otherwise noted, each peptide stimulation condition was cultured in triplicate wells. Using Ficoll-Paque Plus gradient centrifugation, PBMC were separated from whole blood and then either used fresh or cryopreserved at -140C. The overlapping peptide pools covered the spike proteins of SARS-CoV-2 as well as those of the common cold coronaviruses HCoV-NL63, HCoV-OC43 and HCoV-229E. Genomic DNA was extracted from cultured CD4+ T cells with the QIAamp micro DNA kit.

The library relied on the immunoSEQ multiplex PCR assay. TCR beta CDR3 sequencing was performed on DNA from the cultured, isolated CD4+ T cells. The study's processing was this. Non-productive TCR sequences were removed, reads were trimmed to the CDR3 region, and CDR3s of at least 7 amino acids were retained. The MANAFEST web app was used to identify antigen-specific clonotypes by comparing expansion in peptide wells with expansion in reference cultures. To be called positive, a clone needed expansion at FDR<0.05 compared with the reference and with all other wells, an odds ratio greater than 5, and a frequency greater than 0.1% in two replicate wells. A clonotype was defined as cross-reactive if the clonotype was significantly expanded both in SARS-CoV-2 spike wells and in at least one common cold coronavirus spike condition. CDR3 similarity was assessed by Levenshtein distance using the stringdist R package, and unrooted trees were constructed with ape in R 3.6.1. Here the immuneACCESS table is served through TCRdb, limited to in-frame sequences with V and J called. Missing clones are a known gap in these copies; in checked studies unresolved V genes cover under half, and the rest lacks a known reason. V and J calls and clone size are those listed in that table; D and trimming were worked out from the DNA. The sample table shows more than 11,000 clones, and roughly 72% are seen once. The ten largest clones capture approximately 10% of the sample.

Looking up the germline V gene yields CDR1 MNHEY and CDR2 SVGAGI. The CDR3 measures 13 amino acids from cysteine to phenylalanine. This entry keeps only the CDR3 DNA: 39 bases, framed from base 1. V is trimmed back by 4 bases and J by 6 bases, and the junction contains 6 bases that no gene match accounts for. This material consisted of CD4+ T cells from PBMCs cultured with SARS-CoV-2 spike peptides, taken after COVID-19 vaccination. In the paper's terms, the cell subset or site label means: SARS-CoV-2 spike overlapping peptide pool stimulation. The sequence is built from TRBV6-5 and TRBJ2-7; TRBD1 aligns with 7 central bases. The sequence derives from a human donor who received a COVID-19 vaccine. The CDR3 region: CASSLQGIGEQYF. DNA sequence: TGTGCCAGCAGTTTACAGGGGATCGGCGAGCAGTACTTC.